The clone carrying this T cell receptor beta chain was observed a handful of times. Antigen unknown. This sample was included in a study of naive and memory T cell subsets. Study-level points and caveats: Possibly reflecting memory cells re-expressing CD45RA, a few larger clonotypes occurred in naive repertoires, especially CD8.

The beta constant-region primer was an equimolar mix of two oligonucleotides covering TRBC1 and TRBC2. Ligated cDNA was amplified by four rounds of PCR with nested alpha and beta constant-region primers and SP2. TCRdb re-called the UMI-ligation and nested PCR reads through MiXCR, storing one row per CDR3 protein. The table includes fewer than 150,000 distinct CDR3 sequences, around 21% detected once. This CDR3 region has 13 residues. The ends lost 11 bases at V and 0 bases at J; junction bases unmatched: 6. This chain uses TRBV12-3 or TRBV12-4 with TRBJ1-1; TRBD1 matches at 7 bases. The clonotype originates from a human donor in good health. The source material was naive CD8+ T cells from blood. The CDR3 DNA reads TGTGCCGGAAGACAGGGCGTGAACACTGAAGCTTTCTTT. Protein sequence: CAGRQGVNTEAFF.